This is a list of T cell receptor beta chains from one sample in a study of blood T cell repertoires in COVID-19. Clones were read by immunoSEQ multiplex PCR, and TCRdb kept only the in-frame ones, dropping some. The table lists fewer than 350,000 clones, about 87% of them singletons. Material for sequencing was peripheral blood. The receptors stem from a man aged 30-40 years with COVID-19, enrolled during active disease. The CDR3 runs from the conserved cysteine through the conserved F or W. The order of the fields is V gene, CDR3 protein.

v_gene: TRBV27
CDR3aa: CASSTRGTVNTEAFF

v_gene: TRBV28
CDR3aa: CASSLLGRGANIQYF

v_gene: TRBV11-2
CDR3aa: CASSPEPIRSDTQYF

v_gene: TRBV9
CDR3aa: CASSVGPGLFSGANVLTF

v_gene: TRBV27
CDR3aa: CASTDRGPNTEAFF

v_gene: TRBV4-3
CDR3aa: CASSQFFPGQKDEKLFF

v_gene: TRBV29-1
CDR3aa: CSAARDRVDNEQFF

v_gene: TRBV9
CDR3aa: CASSPTPGRGQPQHF

v_gene: TRBV7-2
CDR3aa: CASSFIAGTGVLKYGYTF

v_gene: TRBV19
CDR3aa: CASSSLHGIGQPQHF

v_gene: TRBV28
CDR3aa: CASRRQGAGGYTF

v_gene: TRBV23-1
CDR3aa: CASSLPGTGGRSPYANYGYTF

v_gene: TRBV6-1
CDR3aa: CASSGSPGQGADEQYF

v_gene: TRBV27
CDR3aa: CASSLTGMAYGYTF

v_gene: TRBV19
CDR3aa: CASSIEGGKQYF

v_gene: TRBV5-1
CDR3aa: CASSLYGYEQYF

v_gene: TRBV2
CDR3aa: CASSQTGGYTDTQYF

v_gene: TRBV4-3
CDR3aa: CASSQEGGSYNSPLHF

v_gene: TRBV11-2
CDR3aa: CASSRTIPVTGKNTEAFF

v_gene: TRBV18
CDR3aa: CASSPRTPLRGGGGGQETQYF

v_gene: TRBV18
CDR3aa: CASSPGTALGTQYF

v_gene: TRBV7-9
CDR3aa: CASRHTGIGEKLFF

v_gene: TRBV6-2/TRBV6-3
CDR3aa: CASSDKLRGAFF

v_gene: TRBV24-1
CDR3aa: CATSEPSGSITGELFF

v_gene: TRBV5-6
CDR3aa: CASSLAVSGGLGTEYF

v_gene: TRBV30
CDR3aa: CAWTGTGGNTIYF

v_gene: TRBV7-9
CDR3aa: CASSETETEAFF

v_gene: TRBV19
CDR3aa: CASSITDRTEAFF

v_gene: TRBV4-3
CDR3aa: CASSQWGRYAGANVLTF